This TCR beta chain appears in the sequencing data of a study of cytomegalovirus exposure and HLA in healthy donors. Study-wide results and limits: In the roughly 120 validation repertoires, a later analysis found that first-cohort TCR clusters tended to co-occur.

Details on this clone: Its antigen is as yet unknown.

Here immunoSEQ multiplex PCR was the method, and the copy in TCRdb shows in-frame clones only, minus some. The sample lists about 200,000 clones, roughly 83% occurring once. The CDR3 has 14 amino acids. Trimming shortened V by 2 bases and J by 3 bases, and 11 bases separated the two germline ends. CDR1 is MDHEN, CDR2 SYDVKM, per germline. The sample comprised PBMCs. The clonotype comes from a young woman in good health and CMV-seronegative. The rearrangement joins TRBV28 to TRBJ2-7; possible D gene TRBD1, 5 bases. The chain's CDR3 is CASSLGGAFYEQYF. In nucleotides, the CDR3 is TGTGCCAGCAGTTTAGGTGGGGCGTTCTACGAGCAGTACTTC.